These 12 T cell receptor beta chains were sequenced from one sample in a study of CD8+CD57+ T cells in acquired aplastic anemia. Profiles of TCR beta VDJ and CDR3 were generated from a genomic DNA template. TCRdb used MiXCR to reprocess the reads, holding one entry per CDR3 protein. The sample contains fewer than 200,000 distinct CDR3 sequences, 40% to 55% of which appear only once. The authors sequenced patients whose flow cytometry had shown CD8+CD57+ cell expansion. The source material was sorted CD4+, CD8+, or CD8+CD57+ T cells (not recorded which) from PBMCs. These receptors were collected from a human donor with aplastic anemia.

This clonotype was recorded at least ten times. This chain links TRBV20-1 with TRBJ1-1; D unresolved. The CDR3 totals 14 residues. Germline V gives CDR1 DFQATT, CDR2 SNEGSKA (reference sequence). Trimming cost V 3 bases and J 2 bases, with 13 bases left between them. DNA for the CDR3: TGCAGTGCTAGTTCGCGGCAGGCTAACACTGAAGCTTTCTTT. Translation gives CSASSRQANTEAFF.

The CDR3 spells CATSRARNTEAFF. The CDR3 nucleotides are TGTGCCACCAGCAGAGCCAGGAACACTGAAGCTTTCTTT. The chain links TRBV15 to TRBJ1-1; D is uncertain. Trimming stripped 1 base from V and 1 base from J, with 4 bases between. There are 13 residues in the CDR3. Germline values: CDR1 LNHNV, CDR2 YYDKDF (reference sequence).

This clonotype was seen more than once but under ten times. V gene TRBV5-4 combines with J gene TRBJ1-1; a weak D match, TRBD1 (6 bases). The germline gives CDR1 SGHNT, CDR2 YYREEE (reference sequence). The V end was cut by 0 bases, the J end by 1 base, with 16 bases between. The CDR3 runs 17 residues. CDR3 nucleotide sequence: TGTGCCAGCAGCTTGGATGGGATTGACAGGCCGAACACTGAAGCTTTCTTT. Its protein is CASSLDGIDRPNTEAFF.

This clonotype has only one observation. The V and J genes are TRBV20-1 and TRBJ1-4; perhaps TRBD1 as D (6 bases). Per germline, CDR1 DFQATT and CDR2 SNEGSKA (reference sequence). The CDR3 has 14 amino acids. The V end was cut by 1 base, the J end by 7 bases, with 13 bases between. The CDR3 nucleotides are TGCAGTGCTAGAGGTGGGGGGGCAGGTGAAAAACTGTTTTTT. It translates to CSARGGGAGEKLFF.

V is TRBV5-4 and J is TRBJ2-1; D unresolved. Germline CDR1 and CDR2: SGHNT and YYREEE (reference sequence). Between the trimmed V and J ends, which lost 2 bases and 9 bases, there was a span of 12 bases. The CDR3 has 13 amino acids. CDR3 DNA: TGTGCCAGCAGCTTCGCTAGAACGGGTGAGCAGTTCTTC. It encodes CASSFARTGEQFF.

The rearrangement joins TRBV19 to TRBJ1-5; the match to TRBD1 covers 7 bases. Trimming at V came to 8 bases and at J to 5 bases, leaving 12 bases not matched to a gene. CDR3 length equals 15 residues. CDR1 LNHDA and CDR2 SQIVND come from the germline V gene (reference sequence). The chain's CDR3 is CASLKQGRTDQPQHF. As DNA, the CDR3 is TGTGCCAGTCTAAAACAGGGGAGAACGGATCAGCCCCAGCATTTT. The variable domain in full, with the rest retrieved from reference TRBV19 and TRBJ1-5, is DGGITQSPKYLFRKEGQNVTLSCEQNLNHDAMYWYRQDPGQGLRLIYYSQIVNDFQKGDIAEGYSVSREKKESFPLTVTSAQKNPTAFYLCASLKQGRTDQPQHFGDGTRLSIL.

This clonotype was detected only a few times. This sequence joins TRBV7-9 and TRBJ2-7; a weak D match, TRBD1 (6 bases). Trimming took 5 bases from V and 0 from J, leaving 8 bases between them. Germline assignment: CDR1 SEHNR and CDR2 FQNEAQ (reference sequence). The CDR3 has 13 amino acids. CDR3 protein: CASSNRASYEQYF. In DNA, the CDR3 is TGTGCCAGCAGCAACAGGGCCTCCTACGAGCAGTACTTC.

CDR3 residues: CASSESRGKAGELFF. The CDR3 nucleotides read TGTGCCAGCAGTGAAAGCAGGGGGAAGGCCGGGGAGCTGTTTTTT. The V and J genes are TRBV2 and TRBJ2-2, with 7 positions matching TRBD1. CDR1 and CDR2 from the germline V gene are SNHLY and FYNNEI. The trim removed 2 bases at V and 6 bases at J, leaving 6 bases unmatched. The CDR3 contains 15 residues. Full variable domain (missing parts from reference TRBV2 and TRBJ2-2): EPEVTQTPSHQVTQMGQEVILRCVPISNHLYFYWYRQILGQKVEFLVSFYNNEISEKSEIFDDQFSVERPDGSNFTLKIRSTKLEDSAMYFCASSESRGKAGELFFGEGSRLTVL.

V is TRBV19 and J is TRBJ1-4; possibly TRBD1 for D (5 bases). The CDR3 spans 14 residues. V shed 6 bases and J shed 3 bases, with 11 bases lying between them. The V gene's germline CDR1 is LNHDA and CDR2 SQIVND (reference sequence). CDR3: CASRRGLANEKLFF. The CDR3 nucleotides read TGTGCCAGTAGGAGGGGCTTGGCTAATGAAAAACTGTTTTTT.

The chain is built from TRBV5-1 and TRBJ2-7, with 8 positions matching TRBD1. Germline CDR1 is SGHRS and CDR2 is YFSETQ. After removal of 6 bases from V and 3 bases from J, the junction contained 5 bases not matched to a gene. The CDR3 has 13 amino acids. Here the CDR3 reads CASTTGTGYEQYF. The CDR3 bases are TGCGCCAGCACCACCGGGACAGGCTACGAGCAGTACTTC.

J is TRBJ1-2 and V is TRBV19; 8 bases line up with TRBD1. Trimming took 4 bases from V and 4 from J; bases not matched to a gene: 8. The CDR3 has 15 residues. Looked up from germline, CDR1 is LNHDA and CDR2 is SQIVND (reference sequence). The CDR3 loop is CASSRAGTGGYGYTF. The CDR3 bases are TGTGCCAGTAGTAGAGCCGGGACAGGAGGCTATGGCTACACCTTC.

V usage is TRBV27 and J usage is TRBJ2-7; 11 nucleotides match TRBD1. V was clipped by 4 bases and J by 4 bases; unmatched bases: 3. In germline, CDR1 is MNHEY, CDR2 SMNVEV (reference sequence). This CDR3 is 14 amino acids long. DNA of the CDR3: TGTGCCAGCAGTTGGGGGGACAGGGGGTACGAGCAGTACTTC. Encoded protein: CASSWGDRGYEQYF.